The 27 T cell receptor beta chains reported below all come from one sample, sequenced in a study of T cell changes during pregnancy in multiple sclerosis. The method was immunoSEQ multiplex PCR; TCRdb's version includes in-frame clones alone and lacks a portion of them. This table has tens of thousands of clones, around 90% appearing once. Specimen: peripheral blood, collected in the third trimester of pregnancy. Receptors originate from a female donor in good health, enrolled as a control in a pregnancy study.

The chain recombines TRBV5-6 with TRBJ1-6; D is unclear. Germline V gene sequence: CDR1 SGHDT, CDR2 YYEEEE. V lost 2 bases, J lost 8 bases, and 14 bases lay in between. This CDR3 comprises 15 residues. The DNA for the CDR3 is TGTGCCAGCAGCTTACGGGAGTCCACCTATTCACCCCTCCACTTT. Protein: CASSLRESTYSPLHF.

The chain is built from TRBV30 and TRBJ1-2; 10 nucleotides agree with TRBD1. V trimming: 3 bases; J trimming: 7 bases; junction bases outside the gene matches: 5. CDR1 and CDR2 from the germline V gene are GTSNPN and SVGIG (reference sequence). CDR3 length: 13 amino acids. CDR3: CAWRGQGMGGYTF. Here the CDR3 DNA reads TGTGCCTGGAGGGGACAGGGGATGGGTGGCTACACCTTC.

This clone was counted between two and nine times. The chain combines TRBV7-3 with TRBJ2-4, with TRBD1 as a possible D gene (6 bases). CDR3 size: 15 residues. Germline assignment: CDR1 SGHTA and CDR2 FQGTGA. V lost 5 bases and J lost 7, with 18 bases in between. As DNA, the CDR3 is TGTGCCAGCAGCAAAGGGGGTGGGGCTGGGAACATTCAGTACTTC. Protein: CASSKGGGAGNIQYF.

This clone has only one observation. This chain links TRBV30 with TRBJ2-7, with 10 bases fitting TRBD1. Germline trimming cut 8 bases from V and 4 bases from J; bases unmatched to any gene: 11. The CDR3 sequence is 14 residues long. Germline loops: CDR1 GTSNPN, CDR2 SVGIG (reference sequence). This chain's CDR3 is CAGTGDRDVYEQYF. The CDR3 DNA reads TGTGCCGGGACAGGGGACAGGGATGTATACGAGCAGTACTTC.

V and J are TRBV5-8 and TRBJ2-3; D ambiguous. The germline CDR1 and CDR2 sequences are SGHTS and YDEGEE. The CDR3 contains 14 residues. Trimming stripped 3 bases from V and 6 bases from J, with 14 bases between. The CDR3 DNA reads as TGTGCCAGCAGCTACCGCGAGGTTCCGGATACGCAGTATTTT. Its protein is CASSYREVPDTQYF. The full variable domain, rest sourced from reference TRBV5-8 and TRBJ2-3, is EAGVTQSPTHLIKTRGQQATLRCSPISGHTSVYWYQQALGLGLQFLLWYDEGEERNRGNFPPRFSGRQFPNYSSELNVNALELEDSALYLCASSYREVPDTQYFGPGTRLTVL.

The rearrangement links TRBV9 to TRBJ2-5; 10 bases agree with TRBD2. V lost 0 bases, J lost 2 bases, and 4 bases stayed unmatched. CDR3 length: 16 residues. Per the germline V gene, CDR1 is SGDLS and CDR2 is YYNGEE. The CDR3, as DNA: TGTGCCAGCAGCGTAGTCTCTAGCGGGGGTCAAGAGACCCAGTACTTC. Translating gives CASSVVSSGGQETQYF.

The V gene is TRBV5-1, the J gene TRBJ1-6; TRBD1 aligns across 9 bases. This CDR3 comprises 15 residues. The trim removed 1 base at V and 6 bases at J, leaving 2 bases unmatched. The germline V gene encodes CDR1 SGHRS and CDR2 YFSETQ. The CDR3 region is CASSLQQGANSPLHF. CDR3 nucleotides: TGCGCCAGCAGCTTGCAACAGGGGGCTAATTCACCCCTCCACTTT. The variable domain in full, with the rest retrieved from reference TRBV5-1 and TRBJ1-6, is KAGVTQTPRYLIKTRGQQVTLSCSPISGHRSVSWYQQTPGQGLQFLFEYFSETQRNKGNFPGRFSGRQFSNSRSEMNVSTLELGDSALYLCASSLQQGANSPLHFGNGTRLTVT.

The CDR3 coding sequence is TGTGCCAGCAGTTTATTGGCTAGCTCCTATAATTCACCCCTCCACTTT. Translating gives CASSLLASSYNSPLHF. The V call is TRBV27, the J call TRBJ1-6; D remains ambiguous. CDR3 length: 16 amino acids. Germline CDR1 is MNHEY and CDR2 is SMNVEV (reference sequence). With 1 base removed from V and 0 bases from J, the gap between germline ends came to 7 bases.

The chain combines TRBV27 with TRBJ1-5, with no clear D. The CDR3 totals 17 residues. Germline lookup yields CDR1 MNHEY and CDR2 SMNVEV (reference sequence). The V end was cut by 6 bases, the J end by 3 bases, with 21 bases between. The CDR3 spells CASSLRVTPGINQPQHF. CDR3 bases: TGTGCCAGCAGCCTCCGGGTCACACCGGGGATCAATCAGCCCCAGCATTTT.

The V call is TRBV5-4, the J call TRBJ2-5, with D uncertain. V lost 0 bases to trimming and J lost 4 bases, with 7 bases between them. CDR3 length: 13 amino acids. Germline lookup yields CDR1 SGHNT and CDR2 YYREEE (reference sequence). The CDR3 reads CASSLGIAETQYF. The CDR3 nucleotides are TGTGCCAGCAGCTTGGGGATAGCAGAGACCCAGTACTTC.

This rearrangement joins TRBV6-5 to TRBJ1-1; the D is unclear. Per germline, CDR1 MNHEY and CDR2 SVGAGI. V was cut by 6 bases and J by 10 bases, with 6 bases left in between. This CDR3 contains 9 residues. CDR3 amino acids: CASRRVAFF. For the CDR3, the DNA is TGTGCCAGCAGACGGGTAGCTTTCTTT.

This sequence joins TRBV5-4 and TRBJ2-3, with 8 bases that match TRBD2. The CDR3 spans 15 residues. Germline V gene sequence: CDR1 SGHNT, CDR2 YYREEE (reference sequence). V gave up 3 bases and J gave up 7 bases; unmatched junction bases: 10. The CDR3 here is CASSSTSGPSNTQYF. The CDR3 DNA follows: TGTGCCAGCAGCTCAACTAGCGGACCTTCAAATACGCAGTATTTT.

The CDR3 nucleotides are TGTGCCAGCAGTTGGACTAGCGGGGGGGCCTGGGTTGACACCGGGGAGCTGTTTTTT. This encodes CASSWTSGGAWVDTGELFF. The rearrangement links TRBV28 to TRBJ2-2; 15 positions match TRBD2. The CDR3 extends over 19 amino acids. Germline V CDR1 and CDR2: MDHEN, SYDVKM. Germline trimming cut 4 bases from V and 3 bases from J; bases unmatched to any gene: 9.

The chain recombines TRBV7-6 with TRBJ1-2, with a tentative D call TRBD1 (6 bases). The CDR3 length is 13 residues. CDR1 is SGHVS, CDR2 FNYEAQ, per germline. The V end was cut by 5 bases, the J end by 4 bases, with 11 bases between. This CDR3 is CASSEDRRYGYTF. CDR3 bases: TGTGCCAGCAGCGAAGACAGGCGCTATGGCTACACCTTC.

This sequence joins TRBV10-3 and TRBJ1-2; a possible D gene is TRBD1 (5 bases). Trimming shortened V by 5 bases and J by 1 base, and 11 bases separated the two germline ends. This CDR3 spans 14 amino acids. Germline V gene lookup returns CDR1 ENHRY and CDR2 SYGVKD. Here the CDR3 DNA reads TGTGCCATCAGTATAGCAGGGATTAACTATGGCTACACCTTC. Protein sequence: CAISIAGINYGYTF.

This clone was detected once. The CDR3 nucleotides are TGTGCCAGCAGCTCACAGGGTGACACTGACACCTTC. Translated, it gives CASSSQGDTDTF. This sequence joins TRBV5-4 and TRBJ1-2; D is possibly TRBD1 (6 bases). Germline V lookup: CDR1 SGHNT, CDR2 YYREEE (reference sequence). The CDR3 totals 12 residues. V was cut by 3 bases and J by 12 bases, with 15 bases left in between.

This chain links TRBV6-6 with TRBJ2-7, with 9 bases that match TRBD2. This CDR3 has 16 residues. The trim removed 0 bases at V and 0 bases at J, leaving 3 bases unmatched. Germline lookup yields CDR1 MNHNY and CDR2 SVGAGI (reference sequence). CDR3 residues: CASSYSPAGGSYEQYF. CDR3 nucleotide sequence: TGTGCCAGCAGTTACTCTCCAGCGGGGGGCTCCTACGAGCAGTACTTC.

The chain recombines TRBV5-8 with TRBJ1-4; D is perhaps TRBD1 (5 bases). The germline CDR1 and CDR2 sequences are SGHTS and YDEGEE. V was clipped by 3 bases and J by 7 bases, with 19 bases between them. This CDR3 spans 16 amino acids. The DNA of the CDR3 is TGTGCCAGCAGCTCCGATGACCCAGGGTACAGTGAAAAACTGTTTTTT. Residues: CASSSDDPGYSEKLFF.

This clone was detected only once. This sequence joins TRBV5-1 and TRBJ2-7; a possible D gene is TRBD2 (6 bases). CDR1 and CDR2 (germline): SGHRS, YFSETQ. Between the trimmed V and J ends, which lost 5 bases and 3 bases, there was a span of 18 bases. The CDR3 has 15 amino acids. The CDR3 protein is CASRPGLASSYEQYF. The DNA for the CDR3 is TGCGCCAGCAGGCCGGGACTCGCGTCTAGCTACGAGCAGTACTTC.

This chain uses TRBV5-6 with TRBJ2-7, with D possibly TRBD1 on 6 matching bases. The germline V gene encodes CDR1 SGHDT and CDR2 YYEEEE. This CDR3 region has 13 residues. V was clipped by 2 bases and J by 2 bases, with 8 bases between them. This CDR3 is CASSLGGPYEQYF. The CDR3 DNA reads as TGTGCCAGCAGCTTAGGGGGTCCCTACGAGCAGTACTTC.

In this sample, this clone turned up once. The chain carries TRBV6-1 and TRBJ2-7; D is possibly TRBD1 (5 bases). This CDR3 region has 13 residues. The germline CDR1 and CDR2 sequences are MNHNS and SASEGT. Trimming took off 8 bases at V and 3 bases at J, with 14 bases between the two ends. Written as DNA, the CDR3 is TGTGCCAGCGGGGCAGGGCACTACTACGAGCAGTACTTC. This translates into CASGAGHYYEQYF.

The chain employs TRBV18 and TRBJ2-3; 9 bases match TRBD1. Germline assignment: CDR1 KGHSH and CDR2 LQKENI. This CDR3 has 16 amino acids. After removal of 1 base from V and 3 bases from J, the junction contained 5 bases not matched to a gene. The CDR3 bases are TGTGCCAGCTCACCACGGGGGGACAGGGCAACAGATACGCAGTATTTT. As protein: CASSPRGDRATDTQYF.

The chain joins TRBV4-1 to TRBJ1-5; maybe TRBD1 (5 bases). This CDR3 contains 16 residues. The germline V gene has CDR1 MGHRA and CDR2 YSYEKL. Trimming removed 3 bases at V and 10 bases at J, with 22 bases between. The CDR3: CASSQEGGRTRDPQHF. In DNA form, the CDR3 reads TGCGCCAGCAGCCAGGAGGGAGGGAGAACCCGGGACCCCCAGCATTTT.

The chain joins TRBV7-9 to TRBJ1-3; 8 nucleotides agree with TRBD1. From germline, CDR1 is SEHNR and CDR2 FQNEAQ (reference sequence). The V segment lost 5 bases and the J segment 0 bases; nucleotides outside the gene matches: 3. The CDR3 consists of 15 residues. CDR3 coding DNA: TGTGCCAGCAGCCCGGACAGGGCCTCTGGAAACACCATATATTTT. It specifies CASSPDRASGNTIYF.

This chain joins TRBV7-2 and TRBJ2-5, with TRBD1 matching over 8 bases. Germline V CDR1 and CDR2: SGHTA, FQGNSA. The CDR3 length is 16 residues. V dropped 3 bases and J dropped 2; count of bases not matched to a gene: 8. CDR3 loop: CASSFGQGATQETQYF. The CDR3 DNA sequence: TGTGCCAGCAGCTTCGGACAGGGAGCCACACAAGAGACCCAGTACTTC.

This rearrangement joins TRBV5-1 to TRBJ1-2; possibly TRBD1 for D (6 bases). Germline V CDR1 and CDR2: SGHRS, YFSETQ. The CDR3 is made up of 15 amino acids. Trimming removed 4 bases from V and 3 bases from J, with 16 bases in between. CDR3: CASSVQTGVDYGYTF. The CDR3 DNA follows: TGCGCCAGCAGCGTGCAGACAGGAGTGGACTATGGCTACACCTTC.

This clone showed up just once. The chain recombines TRBV21-1 with TRBJ2-2; the table's TRBD2 call for D was not verified on the DNA. TRBV21-1 corresponds to a pseudogene. The CDR3 has 17 residues. CDR3 bases: TGTGCCAGCAGCCCTGGTTTTCAATTGAGTAACACCGGGGAGCTGTTTTTT. Residues: CASSPGFQLSNTGELFF.